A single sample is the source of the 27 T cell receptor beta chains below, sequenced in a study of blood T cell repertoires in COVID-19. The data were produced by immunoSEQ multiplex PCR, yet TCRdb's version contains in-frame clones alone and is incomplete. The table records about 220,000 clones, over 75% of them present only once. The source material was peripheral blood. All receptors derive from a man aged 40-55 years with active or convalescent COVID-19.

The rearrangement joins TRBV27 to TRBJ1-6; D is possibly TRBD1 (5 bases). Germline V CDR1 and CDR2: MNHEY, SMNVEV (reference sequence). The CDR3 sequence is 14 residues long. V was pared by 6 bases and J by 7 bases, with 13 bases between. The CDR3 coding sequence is TGTGCCAGCAGCCCTATGGGGGGGAATTCACCCCTCCACTTT. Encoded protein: CASSPMGGNSPLHF.

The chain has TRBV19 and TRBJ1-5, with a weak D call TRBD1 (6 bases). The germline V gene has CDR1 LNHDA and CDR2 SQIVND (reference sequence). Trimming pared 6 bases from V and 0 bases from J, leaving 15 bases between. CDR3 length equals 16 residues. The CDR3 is CASSLNRAGSNQPQHF. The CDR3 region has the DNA TGTGCCAGTAGCCTGAACAGGGCTGGTAGCAATCAGCCCCAGCATTTT.

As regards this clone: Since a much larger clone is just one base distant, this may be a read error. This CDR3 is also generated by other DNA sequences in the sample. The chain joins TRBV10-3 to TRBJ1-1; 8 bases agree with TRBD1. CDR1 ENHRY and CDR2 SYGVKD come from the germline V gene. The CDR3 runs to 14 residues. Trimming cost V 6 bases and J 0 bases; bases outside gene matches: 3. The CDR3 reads CAISGQGLNTEAFF. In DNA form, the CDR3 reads TGTGCCATCAGCGGACAGGGCTTGAACACTGAAGCTTTCTTT.

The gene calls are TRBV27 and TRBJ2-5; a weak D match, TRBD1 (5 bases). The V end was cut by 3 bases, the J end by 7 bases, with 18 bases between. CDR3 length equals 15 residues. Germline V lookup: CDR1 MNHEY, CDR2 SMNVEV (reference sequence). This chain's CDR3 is CASSLGGASVGTQYF. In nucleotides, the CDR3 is TGTGCCAGCAGTTTGGGTGGGGCCAGTGTGGGGACCCAGTACTTC.

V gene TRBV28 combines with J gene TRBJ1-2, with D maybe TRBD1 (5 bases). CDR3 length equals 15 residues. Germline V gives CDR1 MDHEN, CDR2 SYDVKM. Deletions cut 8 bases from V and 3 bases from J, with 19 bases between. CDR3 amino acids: CASRIYQTQDYGYTF. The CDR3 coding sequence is TGTGCCAGCCGTATTTATCAGACACAGGACTATGGCTACACCTTC.

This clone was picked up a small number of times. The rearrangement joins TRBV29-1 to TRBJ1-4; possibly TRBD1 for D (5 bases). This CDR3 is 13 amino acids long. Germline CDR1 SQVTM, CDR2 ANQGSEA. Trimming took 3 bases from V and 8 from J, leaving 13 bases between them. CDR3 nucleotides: TGCAGCGTTGAGGTCGGAGGGACGGAAAAACTGTTTTTT. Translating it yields CSVEVGGTEKLFF. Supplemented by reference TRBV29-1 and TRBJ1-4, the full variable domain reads SAVISQKPSRDICQRGTSLTIQCQVDSQVTMMFWYRQQPGQSLTLIATANQGSEATYESGFVIDKFPISRPNLTFSTLTVSNMSPEDSSIYLCSVEVGGTEKLFFGSGTQLSVL.

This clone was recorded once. The CDR3 DNA is TGCGCCAGCAGCCAAGAGGGCAGGGTTTCTCAAGAGACCCAGTACTTC. Translated, it gives CASSQEGRVSQETQYF. The chain uses TRBV4-1 and TRBJ2-5; tentatively, D is TRBD1 (5 bases). Looked up from germline, CDR1 is MGHRA and CDR2 is YSYEKL. V shed 0 bases and J shed 2 bases, with 13 bases lying between them. The CDR3 is made up of 16 amino acids.

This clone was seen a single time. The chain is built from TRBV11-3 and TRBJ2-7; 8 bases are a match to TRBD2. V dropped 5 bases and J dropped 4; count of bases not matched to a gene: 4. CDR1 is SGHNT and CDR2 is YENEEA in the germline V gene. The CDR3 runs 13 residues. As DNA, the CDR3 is TGTGCCAGCAGCCTGACTAGCGAGTACGAGCAGTACTTC. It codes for CASSLTSEYEQYF.

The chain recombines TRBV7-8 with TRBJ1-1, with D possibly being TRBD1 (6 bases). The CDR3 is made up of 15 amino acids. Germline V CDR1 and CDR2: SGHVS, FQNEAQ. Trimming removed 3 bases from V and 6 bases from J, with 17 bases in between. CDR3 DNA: TGTGCCAGCAGCTTCGACAGGAAGGGACGGGCTGAAGCTTTCTTT. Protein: CASSFDRKGRAEAFF.

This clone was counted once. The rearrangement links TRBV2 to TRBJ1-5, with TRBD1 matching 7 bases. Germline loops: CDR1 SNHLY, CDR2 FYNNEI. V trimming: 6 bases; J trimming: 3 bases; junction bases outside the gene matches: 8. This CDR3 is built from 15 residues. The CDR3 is CASRGVRGNNQPQHF. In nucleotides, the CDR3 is TGTGCCAGCAGGGGGGTCAGGGGGAACAATCAGCCCCAGCATTTT.

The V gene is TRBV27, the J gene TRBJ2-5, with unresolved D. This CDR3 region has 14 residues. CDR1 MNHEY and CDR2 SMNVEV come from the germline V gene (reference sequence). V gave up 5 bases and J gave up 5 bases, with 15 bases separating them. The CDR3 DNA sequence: TGTGCCAGCAGTCCAGTTTTCGATCATGAGACCCAGTACTTC. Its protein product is CASSPVFDHETQYF.

The DNA for the CDR3 is TGTGCCAGTAGTATAGTGGAGCCTCTAGACTATGGCTACACCTTC. Protein sequence: CASSIVEPLDYGYTF. The chain combines TRBV19 with TRBJ1-2; D is unclear. The V and J ends lost 1 base and 3 bases respectively, with 12 bases between them. CDR1 LNHDA and CDR2 SQIVND come from the germline V gene (reference sequence). The CDR3 runs 15 residues.

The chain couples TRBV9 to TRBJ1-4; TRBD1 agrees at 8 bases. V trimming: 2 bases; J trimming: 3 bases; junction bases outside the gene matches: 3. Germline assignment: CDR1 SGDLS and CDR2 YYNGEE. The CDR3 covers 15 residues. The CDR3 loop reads CASSVTGGANEKLFF. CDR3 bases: TGTGCCAGCAGCGTTACAGGGGGAGCTAATGAAAAACTGTTTTTT.

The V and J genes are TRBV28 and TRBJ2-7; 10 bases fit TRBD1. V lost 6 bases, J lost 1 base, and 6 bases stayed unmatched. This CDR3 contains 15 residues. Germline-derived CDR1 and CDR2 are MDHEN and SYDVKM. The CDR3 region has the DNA TGTGCCAGCAGCCTAGGGACAGGGGTGTCCTACGAGCAGTACTTC. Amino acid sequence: CASSLGTGVSYEQYF.

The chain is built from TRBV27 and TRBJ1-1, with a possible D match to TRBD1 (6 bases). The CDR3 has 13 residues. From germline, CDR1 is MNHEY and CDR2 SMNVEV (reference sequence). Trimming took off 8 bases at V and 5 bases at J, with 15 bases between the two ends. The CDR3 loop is CASAHGGATEAFF. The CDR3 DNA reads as TGTGCCAGCGCCCATGGGGGGGCGACTGAAGCTTTCTTT.

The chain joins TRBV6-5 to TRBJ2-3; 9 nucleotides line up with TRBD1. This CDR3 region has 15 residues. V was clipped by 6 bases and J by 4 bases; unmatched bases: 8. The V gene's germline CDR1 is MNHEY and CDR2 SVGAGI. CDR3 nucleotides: TGTGCCAGCAGCCCGAAGGGACAGGGACCAGATACGCAGTATTTT. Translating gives CASSPKGQGPDTQYF.

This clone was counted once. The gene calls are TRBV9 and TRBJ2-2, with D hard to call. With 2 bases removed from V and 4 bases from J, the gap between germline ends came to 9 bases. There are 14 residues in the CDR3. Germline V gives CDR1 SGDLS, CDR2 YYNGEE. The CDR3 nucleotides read TGTGCCAGCAGCGTGACTCCCTCCACCGGGGAGCTGTTTTTT. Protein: CASSVTPSTGELFF.

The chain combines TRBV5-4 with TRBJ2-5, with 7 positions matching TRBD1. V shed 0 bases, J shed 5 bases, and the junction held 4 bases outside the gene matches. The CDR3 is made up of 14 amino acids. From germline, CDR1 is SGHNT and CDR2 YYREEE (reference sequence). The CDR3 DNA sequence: TGTGCCAGCAGCTTGGTAGGGGGCCGGGAGACCCAGTACTTC. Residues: CASSLVGGRETQYF.

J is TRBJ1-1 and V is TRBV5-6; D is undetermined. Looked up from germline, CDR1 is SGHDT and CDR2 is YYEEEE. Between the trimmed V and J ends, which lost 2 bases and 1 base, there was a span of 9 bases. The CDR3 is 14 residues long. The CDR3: CASSFLTGNTEAFF. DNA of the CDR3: TGTGCCAGCAGCTTTCTTACCGGGAACACTGAAGCTTTCTTT.

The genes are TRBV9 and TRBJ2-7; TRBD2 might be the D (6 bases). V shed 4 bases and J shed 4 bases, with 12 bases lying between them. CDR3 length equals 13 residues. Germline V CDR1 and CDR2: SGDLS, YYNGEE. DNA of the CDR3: TGTGCCAGCAGCCCCACGGGAGAATACGAGCAGTACTTC. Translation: CASSPTGEYEQYF.

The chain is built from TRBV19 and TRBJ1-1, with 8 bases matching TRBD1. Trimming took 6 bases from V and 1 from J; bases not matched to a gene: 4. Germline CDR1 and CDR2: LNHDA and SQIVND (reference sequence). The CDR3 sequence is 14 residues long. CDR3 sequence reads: CASRDRDRNTEAFF. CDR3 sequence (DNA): TGTGCCAGTAGGGACAGGGATAGGAACACTGAAGCTTTCTTT.

This CDR3 reads CAGQGIDYEQYF. The DNA of the CDR3 is TGTGCCGGCCAGGGTATAGATTACGAGCAGTACTTC. The chain uses TRBV2 and TRBJ2-7, with D perhaps matching TRBD1 (5 bases). This CDR3 region has 12 residues. The germline V gene encodes CDR1 SNHLY and CDR2 FYNNEI. Trimming cost V 11 bases and J 4 bases, with 15 bases left between them.

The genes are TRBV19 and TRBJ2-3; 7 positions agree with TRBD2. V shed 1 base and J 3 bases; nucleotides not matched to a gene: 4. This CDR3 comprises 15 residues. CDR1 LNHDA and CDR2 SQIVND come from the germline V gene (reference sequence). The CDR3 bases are TGTGCCAGTAGTATAGTAGCGGGTGGAACAGATACGCAGTATTTT. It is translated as CASSIVAGGTDTQYF.

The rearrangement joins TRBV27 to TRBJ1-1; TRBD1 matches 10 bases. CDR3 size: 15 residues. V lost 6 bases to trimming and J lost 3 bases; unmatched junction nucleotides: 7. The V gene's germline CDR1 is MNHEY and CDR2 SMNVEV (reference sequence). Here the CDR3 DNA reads TGTGCCAGCAGCCACCGGGACAGGGGAGACACTGAAGCTTTCTTT. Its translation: CASSHRDRGDTEAFF.

CDR3 nucleotides: TGTGCCACCAGTGACCCGTCTGGCGAGACCCAGTACTTC. Residues: CATSDPSGETQYF. V is TRBV24-1 and J is TRBJ2-5; D is unresolved. There are 13 residues in the CDR3. Trimming cost V 4 bases and J 5 bases, with 10 bases left between them. The germline CDR1 and CDR2 sequences are KGHDR and SFDVKD.

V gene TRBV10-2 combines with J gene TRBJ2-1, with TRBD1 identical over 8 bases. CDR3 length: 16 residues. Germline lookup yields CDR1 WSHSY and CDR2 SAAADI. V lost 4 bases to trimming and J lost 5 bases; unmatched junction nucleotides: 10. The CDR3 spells CASSGVLQGGDNEQFF. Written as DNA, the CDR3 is TGCGCCAGCAGTGGGGTATTACAGGGGGGAGACAATGAGCAGTTCTTC.

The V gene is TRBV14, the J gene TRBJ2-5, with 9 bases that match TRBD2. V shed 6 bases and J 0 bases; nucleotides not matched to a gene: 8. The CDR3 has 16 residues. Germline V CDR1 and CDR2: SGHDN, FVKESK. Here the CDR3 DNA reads TGTGCCAGCAGTGAGGCAGCGGGGGGCTACCAAGAGACCCAGTACTTC. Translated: CASSEAAGGYQETQYF.